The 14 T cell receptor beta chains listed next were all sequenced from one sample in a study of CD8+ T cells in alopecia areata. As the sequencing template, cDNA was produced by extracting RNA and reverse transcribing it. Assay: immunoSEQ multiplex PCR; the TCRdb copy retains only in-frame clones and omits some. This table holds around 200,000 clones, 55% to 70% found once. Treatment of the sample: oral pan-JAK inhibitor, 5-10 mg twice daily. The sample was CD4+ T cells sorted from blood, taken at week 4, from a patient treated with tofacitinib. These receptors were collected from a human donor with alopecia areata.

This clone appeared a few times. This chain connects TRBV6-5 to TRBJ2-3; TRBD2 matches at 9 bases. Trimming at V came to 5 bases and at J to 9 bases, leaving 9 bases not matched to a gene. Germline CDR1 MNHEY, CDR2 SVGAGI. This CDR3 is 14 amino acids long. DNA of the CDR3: TGTGCCAGCAGTCCCGCGGGGGGGCAGAGGACGCAGTATTTT. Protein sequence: CASSPAGGQRTQYF.

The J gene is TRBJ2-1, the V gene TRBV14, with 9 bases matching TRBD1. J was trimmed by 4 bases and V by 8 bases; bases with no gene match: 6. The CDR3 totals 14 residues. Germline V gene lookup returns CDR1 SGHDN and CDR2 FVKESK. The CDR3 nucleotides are TGTGCCAGCGGGAGGACAGGGGATTACAATGAGCAGTTCTTC. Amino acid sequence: CASGRTGDYNEQFF. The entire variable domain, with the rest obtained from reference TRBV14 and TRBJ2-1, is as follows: EAGVTQFPSHSVIEKGQTVTLRCDPISGHDNLYWYRRVMGKEIKFLLHFVKESKQDESGMPNNRFLAERTGGTYSTLKVQPAELEDSGVYFCASGRTGDYNEQFFGPGTRLTVL.

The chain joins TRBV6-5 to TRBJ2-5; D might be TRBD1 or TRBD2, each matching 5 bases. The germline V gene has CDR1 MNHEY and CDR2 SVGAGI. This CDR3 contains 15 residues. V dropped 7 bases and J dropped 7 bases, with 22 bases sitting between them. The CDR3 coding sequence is TGTGCCAGCACCTCAGACGGCAGGGTCGGAGGGACCCAGTACTTC. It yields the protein CASTSDGRVGGTQYF.

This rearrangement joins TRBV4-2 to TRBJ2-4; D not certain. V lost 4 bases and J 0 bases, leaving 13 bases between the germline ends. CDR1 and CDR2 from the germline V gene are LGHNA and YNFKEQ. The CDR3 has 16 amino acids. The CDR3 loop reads CASSPMQTVAKNIQYF. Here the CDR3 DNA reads TGTGCCAGCAGCCCCATGCAGACTGTAGCCAAAAACATTCAGTACTTC.

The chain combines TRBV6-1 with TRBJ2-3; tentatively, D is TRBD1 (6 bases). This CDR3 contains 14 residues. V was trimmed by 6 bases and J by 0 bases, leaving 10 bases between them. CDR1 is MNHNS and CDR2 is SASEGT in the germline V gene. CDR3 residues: CASSLRGSTDTQYF. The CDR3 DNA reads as TGTGCCAGCAGCCTGAGGGGGAGCACAGATACGCAGTATTTT.

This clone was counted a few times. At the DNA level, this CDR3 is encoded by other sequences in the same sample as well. The CDR3 sequence: CSVADSQETQYF. The CDR3 DNA reads TGCAGCGTTGCCGACAGTCAAGAGACCCAGTACTTC. The chain links TRBV29-1 to TRBJ2-5; D perhaps matches TRBD1 (5 bases). The germline V gene encodes CDR1 SQVTM and CDR2 ANQGSEA. V gave up 4 bases and J gave up 2 bases, with 8 bases separating them. The CDR3 extends over 12 amino acids.

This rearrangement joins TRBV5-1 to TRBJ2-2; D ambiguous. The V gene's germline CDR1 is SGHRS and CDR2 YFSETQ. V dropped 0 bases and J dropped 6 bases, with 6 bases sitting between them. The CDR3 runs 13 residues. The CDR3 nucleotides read TGCGCCAGCAGCTTGGAGGTATCCGGGGAGCTGTTTTTT. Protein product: CASSLEVSGELFF.

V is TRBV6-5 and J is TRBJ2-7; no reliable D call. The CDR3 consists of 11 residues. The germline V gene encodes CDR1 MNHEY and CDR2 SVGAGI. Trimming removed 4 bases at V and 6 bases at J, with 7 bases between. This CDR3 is CASSSALEQYF. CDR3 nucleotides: TGTGCCAGCAGTTCGGCACTCGAGCAGTACTTC.

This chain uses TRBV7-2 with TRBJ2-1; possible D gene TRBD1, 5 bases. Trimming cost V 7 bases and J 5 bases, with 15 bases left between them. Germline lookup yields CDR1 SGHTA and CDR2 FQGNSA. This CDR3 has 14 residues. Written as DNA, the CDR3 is TGTGCCAGCACCGAAGGGGCAGGCAACAATGAGCAGTTCTTC. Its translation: CASTEGAGNNEQFF.

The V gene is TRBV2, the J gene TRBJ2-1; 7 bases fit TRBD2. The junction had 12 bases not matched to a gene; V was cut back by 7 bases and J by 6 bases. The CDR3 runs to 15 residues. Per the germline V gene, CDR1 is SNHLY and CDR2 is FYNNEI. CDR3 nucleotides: TGTGCCAGCACCCCTCGGGCTAGCGGAACCAATGAGCAGTTCTTC. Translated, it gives CASTPRASGTNEQFF. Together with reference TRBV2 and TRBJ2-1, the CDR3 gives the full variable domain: EPEVTQTPSHQVTQMGQEVILRCVPISNHLYFYWYRQILGQKVEFLVSFYNNEISEKSEIFDDQFSVERPDGSNFTLKIRSTKLEDSAMYFCASTPRASGTNEQFFGPGTRLTVL.

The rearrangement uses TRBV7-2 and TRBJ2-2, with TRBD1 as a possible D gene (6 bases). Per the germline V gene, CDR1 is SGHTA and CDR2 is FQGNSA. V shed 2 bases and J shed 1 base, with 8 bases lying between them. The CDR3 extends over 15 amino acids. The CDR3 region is CASSLWTENTGELFF. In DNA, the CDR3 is TGTGCCAGCAGCTTATGGACAGAGAACACCGGGGAGCTGTTTTTT.

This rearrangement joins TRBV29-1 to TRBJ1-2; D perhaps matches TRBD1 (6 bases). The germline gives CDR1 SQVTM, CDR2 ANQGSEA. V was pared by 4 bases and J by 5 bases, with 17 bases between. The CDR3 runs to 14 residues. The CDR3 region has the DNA TGCAGCGTTGCTATCCGGGGGGCGAGATATGGCTACACCTTC. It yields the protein CSVAIRGARYGYTF.

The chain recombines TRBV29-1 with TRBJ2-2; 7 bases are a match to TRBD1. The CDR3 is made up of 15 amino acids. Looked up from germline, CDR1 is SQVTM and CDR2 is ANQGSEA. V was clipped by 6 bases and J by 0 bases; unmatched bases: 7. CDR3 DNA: TGCAGCGTACCCGACAGGGCCGCGAACACCGGGGAGCTGTTTTTT. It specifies CSVPDRAANTGELFF.

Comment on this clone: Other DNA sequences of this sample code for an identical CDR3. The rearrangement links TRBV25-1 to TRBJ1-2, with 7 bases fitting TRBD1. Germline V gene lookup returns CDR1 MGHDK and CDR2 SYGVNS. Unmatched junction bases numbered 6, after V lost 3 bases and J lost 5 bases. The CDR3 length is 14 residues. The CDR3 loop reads CASSDSGTAYGYTF. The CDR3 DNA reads TGTGCCAGCAGTGACAGCGGGACAGCTTATGGCTACACCTTC.